This TCR beta chain is drawn from a study of T cell responses to AZD1222 COVID-19 vaccine. General observations from the study: Spike-specific TCR breadth and depth both grew after two AZD1222 doses.

V lost 2 bases, J lost 7 bases, and 5 bases stayed unmatched. In germline, CDR1 is SGHTA, CDR2 FQGNSA. This CDR3 has 14 amino acids. TCRdb's table, derived via immunoSEQ multiplex PCR, lists solely in-frame clones and lacks some. Of 98,000 or so clones in the sample, more than 85% were seen once. Comments on this clone: Antigen specificity is unknown.

The chain links TRBV7-2 to TRBJ2-1; 7 bases align to TRBD2. The receptor comes from an adult in good health. The sequences come from peripheral blood, collected on day 0 of AZD1222 vaccination. The CDR3 region has the DNA TGTGCCAGCAGCTTAATTGGCGGGAGAAATGAGCAGTTCTTC. Translated, it gives CASSLIGGRNEQFF.